This is a list of T cell receptor beta chains from one sample in a study of response to subunit inactivated influenza vaccine. From the RT-PCR reads, TCRdb called clonotypes with MiXCR, one entry per CDR3 protein. Of 800,000 to 1,000,000 distinct CDR3 sequences in the sample, 20% to 25% are singletons; the top ten hold roughly 10%. Source: PBMCs from blood, taken approximately 5 days after vaccination. The receptors derive from a man aged 50-60 years who received an inactivated influenza vaccine. Each CDR3 is given with its conserved first and last residue.

j_call | v_call | cdr3_aa
TRBJ1-5 | TRBV30 | CAWSVGSRQPQHF
TRBJ1-3 | TRBV5-1 | CASSLDIGSGNTIYF
TRBJ2-1 | TRBV24-1 | CATSEITQTGRTEQFF
TRBJ2-1 | TRBV19 | CASSTLDGGYNEQFF
TRBJ2-3 | TRBV5-1 | CASSGTGVAGLEDTQYF
TRBJ2-2 | TRBV20-1 | CSAPNRDRAYTGELFF
TRBJ2-1 | TRBV9 | CASAGGSYNEQFF
TRBJ2-7 | TRBV7-9 | CASSFYRDSHYEQYF
TRBJ2-1 | TRBV6-5 | CASSYSPSGRGDNEQFF
TRBJ2-5 | TRBV3-1 | CASSQRNWGARETQYF
TRBJ1-1 | TRBV5-5 | CASTNTSQGTEAFF
TRBJ2-3 | TRBV3-1 | CASSQASLAVDTQYF
TRBJ2-5 | TRBV9 | CASSVALEETQYF
TRBJ1-1 | TRBV20-1 | CSARDEQLNTEAFF
TRBJ2-5 | TRBV20-1 | CSARWTSGSLETQYF
TRBJ1-1 | TRBV5-1 | CASSGGVITEAFF
TRBJ2-5 | TRBV18 | CASSQRVDGQYF
TRBJ1-1 | TRBV2 | CASSPRWSNTEAFF
TRBJ2-2 | TRBV28 | CASNLRLNTGELFF